Sequencing of this T cell receptor beta chain was carried out in a study of regulatory T cells in long-lasting Graves disease. This clonotype came up many times. The time point: newly diagnosed GD, antithyroid drugs for less than 3 months. The TCR library was prepared using RNA isolated from PBMCs. The guidelines of the American Thyroid Association were the basis for diagnosing Graves' disease. Patients came through an endocrinology department, and that department was in Xi'an, China. Arm-PCR of CDR3 regions with iRepertoire HTBI primers generated TCR beta libraries. In TCRdb, the multiplex PCR reads were re-called with MiXCR into one record per CDR3 protein. The sample has about 350,000 distinct CDR3 sequences; approximately 16% are singletons. A further study also used this sample, focusing on T cells in Graves' hyperthyroidism and ophthalmopathy.

The TCR originated in a man between 40 and 49 years old with Graves disease. The material was peripheral blood mononuclear cells (PBMCs), obtained at new diagnosis, from a patient treated with antithyroid drugs.

The CDR3 bases are TGTGCCAGCAGTTTAATGGGGGCTTACAATGAGCAGTTCTTC. Amino acids: CASSLMGAYNEQFF. The J gene is TRBJ2-1, the V gene TRBV27; possible D gene TRBD1, 6 bases. The CDR3 is 14 amino acids. V was trimmed by 2 bases and J by 4 bases, leaving 9 bases between them. Per germline, CDR1 MNHEY and CDR2 SMNVEV (reference sequence).